Reported below is one T cell receptor (beta chain). Its antigen is as yet unknown. TCRdb re-derived calls from the 5' RACE reads in MiXCR, one entry per CDR3 protein. The data show some 500,000 distinct CDR3 sequences, with roughly 13% seen just once and approximately 0.98% held by the top ten. The entry originates in a study of identical twins. From germline, CDR1 is SGHTA and CDR2 FQGNSA. V shed 5 bases and J shed 5 bases, with 21 bases lying between them. The CDR3 covers 17 residues. Study results and caveats: Cross-sectional statistics, not tracking of the same donors, supported the conclusions.

The same data also contributed to another study, on yellow fever vaccine responses in identical twins.

The source is a young woman in good health. The material sequenced was CD4+ T cells sorted from blood. This chain links TRBV7-2 with TRBJ2-2, with D possibly being TRBD2 (5 bases). The CDR3 reads CASSRYRREPGTGELFF. CDR3 DNA sequence: TGTGCCAGCAGCCGATACAGAAGGGAGCCGGGGACCGGGGAGCTGTTTTTT.